This entry concerns a single TCR beta chain. Its antigen is as yet unknown. Assay: immunoSEQ multiplex PCR; the TCRdb copy retains only in-frame clones and omits some. This table has a few hundred thousand clones, approximately 93% appearing once. The sample belongs to a study of brain T cells in children with intractable seizures. Study outcomes and limitations: Viral specificity was inferred only from CDR3 similarity; HCMV serostatus was unknown.

Time point: blood from clinic visit 5 months post-surgery; TSC patient then seizure free. Surgery cases with the highest brain T cell transcript signatures were chosen for sequencing. Patients received at least one anti-epileptic drug before surgery. CDR3 size: 14 residues. The germline CDR1 and CDR2 sequences are SGHNT and YENEEA. With 2 bases removed from V and 6 bases from J, the gap between germline ends came to 11 bases. The chain employs TRBV11-3 and TRBJ2-4; D gene ambiguous. Here the sequenced sample was peripheral blood, taken about 5 months after surgery. The sequence derives from a boy under two years old with tuberous sclerosis and intractable seizures. CDR3 in amino acids: CASSLRSNLNIQYF. CDR3 sequence (DNA): TGTGCCAGCAGCTTACGGTCAAATCTAAACATTCAGTACTTC.